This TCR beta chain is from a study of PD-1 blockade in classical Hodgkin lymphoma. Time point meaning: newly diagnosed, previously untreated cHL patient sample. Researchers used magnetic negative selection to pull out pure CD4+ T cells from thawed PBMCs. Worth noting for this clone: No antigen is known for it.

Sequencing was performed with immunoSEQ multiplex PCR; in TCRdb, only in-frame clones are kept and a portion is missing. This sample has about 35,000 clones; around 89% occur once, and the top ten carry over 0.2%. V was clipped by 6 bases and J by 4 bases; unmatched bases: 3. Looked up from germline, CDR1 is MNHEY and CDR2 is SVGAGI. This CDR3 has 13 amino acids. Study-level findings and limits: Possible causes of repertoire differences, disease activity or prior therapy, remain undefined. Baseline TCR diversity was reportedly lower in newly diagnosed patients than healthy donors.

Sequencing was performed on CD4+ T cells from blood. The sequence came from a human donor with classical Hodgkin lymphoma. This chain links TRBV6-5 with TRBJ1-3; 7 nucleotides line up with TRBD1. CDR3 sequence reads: CASRRGQGNTIYF. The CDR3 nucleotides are TGTGCCAGCAGGAGGGGACAGGGAAACACCATATATTTT.